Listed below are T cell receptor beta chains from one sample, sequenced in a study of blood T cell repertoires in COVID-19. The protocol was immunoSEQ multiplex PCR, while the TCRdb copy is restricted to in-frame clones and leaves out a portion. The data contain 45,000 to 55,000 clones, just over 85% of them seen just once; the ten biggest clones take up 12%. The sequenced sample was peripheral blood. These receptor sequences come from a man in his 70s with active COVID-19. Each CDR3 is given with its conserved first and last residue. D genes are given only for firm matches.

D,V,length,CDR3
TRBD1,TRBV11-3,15,CASSARQGAHNEQFF
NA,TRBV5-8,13,CASTPRWVLGYTF
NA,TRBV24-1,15,CATSDPTGNTGELFF
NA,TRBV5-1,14,CASSLEGREDTQYF
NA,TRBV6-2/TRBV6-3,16,CASSFLVGVTDYEQYF
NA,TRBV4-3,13,CASSQDGGAGYTF
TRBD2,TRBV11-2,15,CASSLAWGGYNEQFF
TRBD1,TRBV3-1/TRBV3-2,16,CASSQDRGTGSYGYTF
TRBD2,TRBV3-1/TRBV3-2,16,CASSRIAGDRYNEQFF
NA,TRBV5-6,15,CASSGLTGRKDTQYF
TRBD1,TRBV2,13,CASSGGTGGEQYF
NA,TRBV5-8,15,CASSFGGHFTDTQYF
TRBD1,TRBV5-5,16,CASSLGLGQGTEKLFF
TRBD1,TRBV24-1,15,CATSDLRGGGETQYF
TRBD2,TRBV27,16,CASSAGTSGVGDTQYF
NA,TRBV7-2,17,CASSFNLWTAPNYGYTF
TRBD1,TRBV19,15,CASSILGGGKGELFF
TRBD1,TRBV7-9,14,CASSFNRGNTEAFF
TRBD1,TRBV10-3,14,CAIRTGQGFAEAFF
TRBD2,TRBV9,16,CASSFPRGGSYNEQFF
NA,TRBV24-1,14,CATSDPETGDTQYF
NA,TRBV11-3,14,CASSPRGSLNIQYF
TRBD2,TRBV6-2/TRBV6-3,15,CASSPGGAPSYEQYF
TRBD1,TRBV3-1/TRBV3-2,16,CASSQIWTGKAGELFF
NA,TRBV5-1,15,CASSPPAGKGNTIYF
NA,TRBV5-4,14,CASKPTGTQETQYF
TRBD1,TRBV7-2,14,CASTPDRGVTEAFF
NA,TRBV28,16,CASRLGQGSQWYGYTF
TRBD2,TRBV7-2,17,CASSPAGGGANTGELFF
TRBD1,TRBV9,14,CASSVGDRNTEAFF
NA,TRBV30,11,CAWATDAEQYF
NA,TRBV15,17,CATSREFGRPYQETQYF
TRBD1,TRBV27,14,CASSWTGYNTEAFF
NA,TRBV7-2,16,CASSPRRRALNTEAFF
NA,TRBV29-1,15,CSVEIGGRGVGEAFF
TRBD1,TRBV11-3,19,CASSLGGREDRVQPSPLHF
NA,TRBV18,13,CASSPPFSETQYF
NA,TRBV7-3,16,CASSVTRDAGEYGYTF
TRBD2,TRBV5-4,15,CASREGLAGNNEQFF